These 5 T cell receptor beta chains were all obtained from the same sample, sequenced in a study of cytomegalovirus exposure and HLA in healthy donors. The PCR made use of 60 Vbeta and 13 Jbeta primers. This table comes from immunoSEQ multiplex PCR, and its TCRdb copy is limited to in-frame clones, with some not included. The data hold 150,000 to 200,000 clones, with approximately 62% observed a single time. Sequencing used PBMCs. These receptor sequences come from a middle-aged man in good health and CMV-seronegative.

This clone was found a few times. The chain recombines TRBV6-5 with TRBJ1-3; 7 nucleotides match TRBD1. Germline V lookup: CDR1 MNHEY, CDR2 SVGAGI. The CDR3 runs to 14 residues. J gave up 3 bases and V 5 bases, and 4 bases lay outside the gene matches. This CDR3 reads CASSKDRSGNTIYF. The CDR3 coding sequence is TGTGCCAGCAGTAAGGACAGGAGTGGAAACACCATATATTTT.

This clone has more than one count but fewer than ten. This chain connects TRBV10-3 to TRBJ1-3; 7 bases line up with TRBD1. V lost 7 bases, J lost 2 bases, and 11 bases stayed unmatched. Germline V lookup: CDR1 ENHRY, CDR2 SYGVKD. This CDR3 comprises 16 residues. The CDR3 here is CAITPDRPHTGNTIYF. Written as DNA, the CDR3 is TGTGCCATCACCCCGGACAGGCCTCATACTGGAAACACCATATATTTT.

Worth noting for this clone: Relative to the germline gene, one junction end is altered; a read error may explain this. The CDR3 sequence is CASSKAGTGNEQYF. The CDR3, as DNA: TGTGCCAGCAGTAAAGCCGGGACAGGGAATGAGCAGTACTTC. This rearrangement joins TRBV6-1 to TRBJ2-5; 9 bases are shared with TRBD1. This CDR3 comprises 14 residues. Looked up from germline, CDR1 is MNHNS and CDR2 is SASEGT.

The CDR3 protein is CASSSPGGSGGAGDTQYF. The CDR3 DNA sequence: TGTGCCAGCAGCTCCCCTGGAGGTAGCGGGGGGGCCGGAGATACGCAGTATTTT. The chain couples TRBV7-6 to TRBJ2-3; 11 bases are a match to TRBD2. There are 18 residues in the CDR3. J gave up 5 bases and V 4 bases, and 14 bases lay outside the gene matches. Germline CDR1 SGHVS, CDR2 FNYEAQ. Variable domain in full (rest from reference TRBV7-6 and TRBJ2-3): GAGVSQSPRYKVTKRGQDVALRCDPISGHVSLYWYRQALGQGPEFLTYFNYEAQQDKSGLPNDRFSAERPEGSISTLTIQRTEQRDSAMYRCASSSPGGSGGAGDTQYFGPGTRLTVL.

This clone appeared once. The gene calls are TRBV11-2 and TRBJ1-6; the D is unclear. The germline gives CDR1 SGHAT, CDR2 FQNNGV. The CDR3 consists of 15 residues. Trimming removed 2 bases at V and 6 bases at J, with 11 bases between. CDR3 coding DNA: TGTGCCAGCAGCTTAACCAGGCCGGCTAATTCACCCCTCCACTTT. It encodes CASSLTRPANSPLHF.